The 19 T cell receptor beta chains below all came from one sample that was sequenced in a study of cytomegalovirus exposure and HLA in healthy donors. PCR primers comprised 60 Vbeta and 13 Jbeta primers. The protocol was immunoSEQ multiplex PCR, while the TCRdb copy is restricted to in-frame clones and leaves out a portion. The data contain 100,000 to 120,000 clones, about 61% of them singletons. The sample consisted of PBMCs. Receptors were obtained from a man aged 18 to 35 in good health and CMV-seropositive.

This clone was seen a handful of times. The chain couples TRBV2 to TRBJ1-1, with a weak D call TRBD1 (5 bases). CDR1 is SNHLY, CDR2 FYNNEI, per germline. This CDR3 is built from 15 residues. Trimming shortened V by 3 bases and J by 7 bases, and 18 bases separated the two germline ends. As DNA, the CDR3 is TGTGCCAGCAGTGACGGGGGGAAAGGTGTTTTTGAAGCTTTCTTT. Its protein is CASSDGGKGVFEAFF.

This clone was counted only a few times. The chain employs TRBV4-1 and TRBJ2-7; 7 nucleotides line up with TRBD1. The CDR3 contains 14 residues. The germline gives CDR1 MGHRA, CDR2 YSYEKL. V lost 3 bases and J lost 3; bases outside the gene matches: 5. The CDR3: CASSQPGDSYEQYF. Written as DNA, the CDR3 is TGCGCCAGCAGCCAGCCTGGGGACAGCTACGAGCAGTACTTC.

This sequence joins TRBV5-1 and TRBJ1-1; TRBD1 might be the D (6 bases). This CDR3 has 15 amino acids. V was cut by 4 bases and J by 1 base, with 14 bases left in between. The germline V gene has CDR1 SGHRS and CDR2 YFSETQ. The CDR3 protein is CASSETGTRNTEAFF. The CDR3 DNA reads as TGCGCCAGCAGCGAAACCGGGACACGGAACACTGAAGCTTTCTTT.

This clone was observed once. The chain couples TRBV11-2 to TRBJ2-1, with 9 bases that match TRBD2. There are 17 residues in the CDR3. The junction had 14 bases not matched to a gene; V was cut back by 1 base and J by 10 bases. Germline CDR1 is SGHAT and CDR2 is FQNNGV. The CDR3 DNA follows: TGTGCCAGCAGCTTAGTCTTCGGGCTAGCGGGGTCGGGGGAGCAGTTCTTC. It specifies CASSLVFGLAGSGEQFF.

The rearrangement links TRBV5-6 to TRBJ1-3; TRBD1 aligns across 8 bases. V was clipped by 1 base and J by 0 bases; unmatched bases: 6. This CDR3 region has 17 residues. CDR1 is SGHDT and CDR2 is YYEEEE in the germline V gene. In DNA, the CDR3 is TGTGCCAGCAGCTTGATACGACAGGGGAGCTCTGGAAACACCATATATTTT. This sequence encodes CASSLIRQGSSGNTIYF.

The chain employs TRBV25-1 and TRBJ2-1, with 7 bases aligning to TRBD1. The CDR3 covers 15 residues. CDR1 is MGHDK and CDR2 is SYGVNS in the germline V gene. V shed 7 bases, J shed 4 bases, and the junction held 10 bases outside the gene matches. CDR3 sequence reads: CASTPRGTAYNEQFF. Here the CDR3 DNA reads TGTGCCAGCACTCCGCGAGGGACAGCTTACAATGAGCAGTTCTTC.

The genes are TRBV5-6 and TRBJ2-5; the D gene is possibly TRBD2 (5 bases). The better agreement between TRBJ2-7 and the DNA end casts doubt on the J call. CDR1 and CDR2 (germline): SGHDT, YYEEEE. This CDR3 contains 13 residues. CDR3 DNA sequence: TGTGCCAGCACCATTCCCGGGAAATACGAGCAGTACTTC. The encoded protein is CASTIPGKYEQYF.

J is TRBJ1-1 and V is TRBV6-5; maybe TRBD1 (5 bases). The germline gives CDR1 MNHEY, CDR2 SVGAGI. V lost 0 bases and J lost 6, with 17 bases in between. CDR3 length: 16 amino acids. In DNA, the CDR3 is TGTGCCAGCAGTTACTCTAGTGTGGGGCAGGGCCCTGAAGCTTTCTTT. This sequence encodes CASSYSSVGQGPEAFF.

J is TRBJ2-5 and V is TRBV6-5; 7 bases are shared with TRBD2. The J segment lost 2 bases and the V segment lost 0 bases, leaving 3 bases of the junction unmatched. The CDR3 loop spans 15 amino acids. Germline CDR1 MNHEY, CDR2 SVGAGI. This CDR3 reads CASSYSGGRQETQYF. The CDR3 coding sequence is TGTGCCAGCAGTTACTCGGGGGGGAGGCAAGAGACCCAGTACTTC.

The chain carries TRBV29-1 and TRBJ2-5; 7 bases match TRBD1. This CDR3 comprises 16 residues. Unmatched junction bases numbered 13, after V lost 1 base and J lost 5 bases. Germline values: CDR1 SQVTM, CDR2 ANQGSEA. CDR3 protein: CSVEGWAGGLQETQYF. The DNA for the CDR3 is TGCAGCGTTGAAGGTTGGGCAGGGGGTCTTCAGGAGACCCAGTACTTC.

CDR3 sequence (DNA): TGCGCCAGCCGAACCGAGACAGGGCTTAATGAAAAACTGTTTTTT. Translated: CASRTETGLNEKLFF. V usage is TRBV5-1 and J usage is TRBJ1-4, with 7 nucleotides matching TRBD1. V lost 7 bases to trimming and J lost 4 bases; unmatched junction nucleotides: 10. Germline CDR1 reads SGHRS; CDR2 reads YFSETQ. This CDR3 comprises 15 residues.

This chain links TRBV27 with TRBJ2-7; 10 bases line up with TRBD1. Germline V lookup: CDR1 MNHEY, CDR2 SMNVEV (reference sequence). This CDR3 spans 15 amino acids. The V and J ends lost 0 bases and 5 bases, in that order; junction bases with no gene match: 4. The CDR3 spells CASSLSGTGDHEQYF. The CDR3 region has the DNA TGTGCCAGCAGTTTATCAGGGACAGGGGACCACGAGCAGTACTTC.

The gene calls are TRBV11-2 and TRBJ2-1, with D maybe TRBD2 (5 bases). This CDR3 is 15 amino acids long. With 1 base removed from V and 7 bases from J, the gap between germline ends came to 14 bases. Germline values: CDR1 SGHAT, CDR2 FQNNGV. CDR3 DNA: TGTGCCAGCAGCTTAGGCCGCTTGGGAGAGAATGAGCAGTTCTTC. Its protein product is CASSLGRLGENEQFF.

The V gene is TRBV15, the J gene TRBJ1-1, with a possible D match to TRBD1 (5 bases). V lost 3 bases and J lost 1, with 12 bases in between. The germline V gene encodes CDR1 LNHNV and CDR2 YYDKDF (reference sequence). CDR3 length: 15 amino acids. The CDR3 bases are TGTGCCACCAGCAGTGGGGGGGGAGGGAACACTGAAGCTTTCTTT. Protein product: CATSSGGGGNTEAFF. Full variable domain (missing parts from reference TRBV15 and TRBJ1-1): DAMVIQNPRYQVTQFGKPVTLSCSQTLNHNVMYWYQQKSSQAPKLLFHYYDKDFNNEADTPDNFQSRRPNTSFCFLDIRSPGLGDTAMYLCATSSGGGGNTEAFFGQGTRLTVV.

The chain employs TRBV11-2 and TRBJ2-3; weak D call: TRBD1 (5 bases). The CDR3 covers 14 residues. From germline, CDR1 is SGHAT and CDR2 FQNNGV. With 1 base removed from V and 2 bases from J, the gap between germline ends came to 7 bases. CDR3 in amino acids: CASSLGQPTDTQYF. The CDR3 region has the DNA TGTGCCAGCAGCTTAGGACAGCCCACAGATACGCAGTATTTT.

This clone appeared a single time. The V call is TRBV2, the J call TRBJ2-2, with 8 bases identical to TRBD2. CDR3 size: 15 residues. The germline V gene has CDR1 SNHLY and CDR2 FYNNEI. Trimming took 6 bases from V and 8 from J; bases not matched to a gene: 11. CDR3 region: CASRKERGIGGELFF. The DNA for the CDR3 is TGTGCCAGCAGGAAGGAGCGGGGGATTGGGGGGGAGCTGTTTTTT.

V and J are TRBV4-1 and TRBJ2-1; 10 nucleotides line up with TRBD2. Trimming at V came to 0 bases and at J to 16 bases, leaving 6 bases not matched to a gene. This CDR3 is built from 13 residues. Per germline, CDR1 MGHRA and CDR2 YSYEKL. In DNA form, the CDR3 reads TGCGCCAGCAGCCAAGAGGTCGAGCGGGGGGGATTCTTC. Protein: CASSQEVERGGFF.

V usage is TRBV19 and J usage is TRBJ1-5; TRBD1 matches at 8 bases. The CDR3 extends over 14 amino acids. CDR1 and CDR2 (germline): LNHDA, SQIVND (reference sequence). Trimming cost V 5 bases and J 6 bases; bases outside gene matches: 6. CDR3 protein: CASSWAGGGQPQHF. CDR3 coding DNA: TGTGCCAGTAGTTGGGCAGGGGGCGGTCAGCCCCAGCATTTT.

The J gene is TRBJ1-1, the V gene TRBV29-1; no reliable D call. Germline V CDR1 and CDR2: SQVTM, ANQGSEA. The CDR3 length is 11 residues. V lost 6 bases to trimming and J lost 8 bases, with 13 bases between them. In DNA form, the CDR3 reads TGCAGCGTAAGCCCCGGGAGCGAAGCTTTCTTT. Translating it yields CSVSPGSEAFF.